The 9 T cell receptor beta chains below come from one sample, sequenced in a study of blood T cells in healthy people across ages. The use of a sample-barcoded 5' primer and a J-beta primer mix characterized a second PCR of roughly 7 to 12 cycles. TCRdb fed the 5' RACE reads into MiXCR, producing one record per CDR3 protein. Counted here are approximately 580,000 distinct CDR3 sequences, 24% occurring once; the ten biggest clones make up just over 8.5%. These data are also associated with another study on T cells of mothers and their children.

The sequenced material came from blood. Every receptor here comes from a boy under 18 in good health.

This clonotype has just a few counts. This rearrangement joins TRBV7-3 to TRBJ2-7, with D perhaps matching TRBD1 or TRBD2 (6 bases each). This CDR3 has 15 residues. Germline CDR1 reads SGHTA; CDR2 reads FQGTGA. Trimming shortened V by 1 base and J by 5 bases, and 15 bases separated the two germline ends. CDR3 sequence: CASSLKGGPTNEQYF. CDR3 nucleotide sequence: TGTGCCAGCAGCTTAAAAGGGGGGCCCACTAACGAGCAGTACTTC.

The table lists this clonotype with a few counts. The rearrangement links TRBV7-8 to TRBJ2-1, with D possibly being TRBD2 (5 bases). The germline V and J ends were trimmed by 0 bases and 7 bases, with 31 bases remaining between them. The CDR3 spans 21 residues. Germline V lookup: CDR1 SGHVS, CDR2 FQNEAQ. CDR3 in amino acids: CASSLAPSSGRPRVPGNEQFF. The CDR3 nucleotides are TGTGCCAGCAGCTTAGCCCCTAGTAGTGGTAGGCCCCGGGTGCCGGGGAATGAGCAGTTCTTC. Using reference TRBV7-8 and TRBJ2-1 for the parts outside the CDR3, the full variable domain is GAGVSQSPRYKVAKRGQDVALRCDPISGHVSLFWYQQALGQGPEFLTYFQNEAQLDKSGLPSDRFFAERPEGSVSTLKIQRTQQEDSAVYLCASSLAPSSGRPRVPGNEQFFGPGTRLTVL.

The chain uses TRBV6-2 or TRBV6-3 and TRBJ1-1; TRBD1 might be the D (5 bases). From germline, CDR1 is MNHEY and CDR2 SVGEGT. The CDR3 extends over 14 amino acids. V was pared by 7 bases and J by 2 bases, with 14 bases between. The CDR3 DNA reads TGTGCCAGCAATCGGGGGGAGGGAAACACTGAAGCTTTCTTT. Translating gives CASNRGEGNTEAFF.

The chain links TRBV12-3 or TRBV12-4 to TRBJ2-3; D call uncertain. The CDR3 has 17 residues. Trimming removed 2 bases at V and 0 bases at J, with 15 bases between. The CDR3 region has the DNA TGTGCCAGCAGTTTATACGCAAGAACCTTTAGCACAGATACGCAGTATTTT. Translating gives CASSLYARTFSTDTQYF.

This clonotype is a singleton in its sample. This chain connects TRBV9 to TRBJ2-5; 8 bases align to TRBD2. In germline, CDR1 is SGDLS, CDR2 YYNGEE. Losses at the gene ends were 0 bases for V and 3 bases for J; bases not matched to a gene: 10. The CDR3 runs to 17 residues. CDR3 loop: CASSVVGSGEGEETQYF. The CDR3 nucleotides read TGTGCCAGCAGCGTAGTAGGTAGCGGGGAGGGAGAAGAGACCCAGTACTTC.

The chain joins TRBV29-1 to TRBJ1-1; 7 positions match TRBD1. The germline V gene has CDR1 SQVTM and CDR2 ANQGSEA. The CDR3 totals 15 residues. With V trimmed by 6 bases and J by 1 base, 11 bases remained unmatched. Here the CDR3 DNA reads TGCAGCGTGCCCAGGGGGGGGGCTCCGAACACTGAAGCTTTCTTT. Protein product: CSVPRGGAPNTEAFF.

This chain links TRBV6-5 with TRBJ2-7, with TRBD2 identical over 7 bases. CDR3 length equals 14 residues. CDR1 is MNHEY and CDR2 is SVGAGI in the germline V gene. Trimming removed 6 bases from V and 1 base from J; junction bases left unmatched: 6. CDR3 in DNA: TGTGCCAGCAGAACGGGGGGTTTGTCCTACGAGCAGTACTTC. It encodes CASRTGGLSYEQYF.

This clonotype has a handful of counts. The chain uses TRBV6-5 and TRBJ2-1, with D perhaps matching TRBD1 or TRBD2 (5 bases each). The CDR3 has 16 residues. CDR1 MNHEY and CDR2 SVGAGI come from the germline V gene. Trimming left V 4 bases short and J 0 bases short, with 13 bases between. The CDR3 DNA is TGTGCCAGCAGTTCCCCGGGGCTTTTCTCCTACAATGAGCAGTTCTTC. The encoded protein is CASSSPGLFSYNEQFF.

This clonotype was seen more than once but under ten times. The chain combines TRBV28 with TRBJ2-3; 10 nucleotides match TRBD2. Germline assignment: CDR1 MDHEN and CDR2 SYDVKM. The CDR3 is 15 residues long. With 8 bases clipped from V and 4 bases from J, the junction kept 9 bases outside the gene matches. CDR3 sequence reads: CASRGAGGLPDTQYF. DNA of the CDR3: TGTGCCAGCCGTGGAGCGGGAGGGCTGCCAGATACGCAGTATTTT. Full variable domain (rest looked up from reference TRBV28 and TRBJ2-3): DVKVTQSSRYLVKRTGEKVFLECVQDMDHENMFWYRQDPGLGLRLIYFSYDVKMKEKGDIPEGYSVSREKKERFSLILESASTNQTSMYLCASRGAGGLPDTQYFGPGTRLTVL.